This T cell receptor beta chain was sequenced for a study of cytomegalovirus exposure and HLA in healthy donors. Broader study findings: Data from an earlier analysis indicated that most TCR beta V segments were productive either about 90% or about 30% of the time.

Comment on this clone: What it binds is not known.

The V and J ends lost 4 bases and 3 bases respectively, with 19 bases between them. This CDR3 has 16 residues. The germline V gene has CDR1 SGHTS and CDR2 YDEGEE. With 60 Vbeta and 13 Jbeta primers, the PCR was carried out. Generated by immunoSEQ multiplex PCR, the TCRdb table keeps only in-frame clones and is missing some. The repertoire holds around 85,000 clones, with about 80% as singletons. This sequence originates from a woman aged 45-59 years in good health and CMV-seropositive. The chain carries TRBV5-8 and TRBJ2-5, with D possibly being TRBD1 (5 bases). Sequenced: PBMCs. CDR3: CASSPLGLILKETQYF. The CDR3 bases are TGTGCCAGCAGCCCCCTGGGGCTCATCCTAAAAGAGACCCAGTACTTC.